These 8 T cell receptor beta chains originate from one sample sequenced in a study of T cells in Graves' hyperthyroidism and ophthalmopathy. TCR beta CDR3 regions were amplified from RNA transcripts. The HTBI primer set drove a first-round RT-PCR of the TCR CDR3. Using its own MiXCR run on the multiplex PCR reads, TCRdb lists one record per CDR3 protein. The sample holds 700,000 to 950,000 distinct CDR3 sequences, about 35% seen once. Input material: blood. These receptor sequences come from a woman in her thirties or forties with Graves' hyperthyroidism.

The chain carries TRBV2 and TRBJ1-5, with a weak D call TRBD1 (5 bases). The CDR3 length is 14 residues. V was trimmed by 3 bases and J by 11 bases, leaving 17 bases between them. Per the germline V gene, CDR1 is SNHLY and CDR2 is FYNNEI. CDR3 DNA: TGTGCCAGCAGTGATGACGGGGAAGGGGAGACCCAGCATTTT. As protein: CASSDDGEGETQHF.

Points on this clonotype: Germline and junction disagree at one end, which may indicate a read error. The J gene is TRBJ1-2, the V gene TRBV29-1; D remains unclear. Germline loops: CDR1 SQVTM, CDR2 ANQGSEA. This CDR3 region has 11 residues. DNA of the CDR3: TGCAGCGTTGAGGACGGCTATGACTACACCTTC. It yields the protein CSVEDGYDYTF.

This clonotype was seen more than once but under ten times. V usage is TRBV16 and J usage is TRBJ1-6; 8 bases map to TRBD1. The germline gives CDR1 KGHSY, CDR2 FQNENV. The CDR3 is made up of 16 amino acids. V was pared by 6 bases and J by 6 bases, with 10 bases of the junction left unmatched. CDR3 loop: CASRQGQALINSPLHF. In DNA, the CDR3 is TGTGCCAGCAGACAGGGACAGGCGCTAATTAATTCACCCCTCCACTTT. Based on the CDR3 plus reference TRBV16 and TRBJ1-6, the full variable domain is GEEVAQTPKHLVRGEGQKAKLYCAPIKGHSYVFWYQQVLKNEFKFLISFQNENVFDETGMPKERFSAKCLPNSPCSLEIQATKLEDSAVYFCASRQGQALINSPLHFGNGTRLTVT.

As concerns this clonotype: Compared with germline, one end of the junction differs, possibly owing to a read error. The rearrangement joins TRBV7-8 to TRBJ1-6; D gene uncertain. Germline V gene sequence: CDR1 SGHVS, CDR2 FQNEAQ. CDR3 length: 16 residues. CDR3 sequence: CANSQSAGRSNSPLHF. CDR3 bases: TGTGCCAACAGCCAATCGGCAGGCCGATCTAATTCACCCCTCCACTTT.

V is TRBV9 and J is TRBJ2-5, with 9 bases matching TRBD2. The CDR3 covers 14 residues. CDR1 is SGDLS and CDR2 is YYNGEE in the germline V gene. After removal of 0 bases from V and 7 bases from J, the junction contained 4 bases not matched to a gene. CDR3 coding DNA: TGTGCCAGCAGCGTAGTACTAGCGGGCCCGACCCAGTACTTC. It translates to CASSVVLAGPTQYF.

In DNA form, the CDR3 reads TGCAGTGCTCCCCGGGCGGAAGATCAGCCCCAGCATTTT. Its translation: CSAPRAEDQPQHF. The chain recombines TRBV20-1 with TRBJ1-5, with unresolved D. The CDR3 contains 13 residues. Trimming took off 5 bases at V and 5 bases at J, with 13 bases between the two ends. CDR1 and CDR2 (germline): DFQATT, SNEGSKA (reference sequence).

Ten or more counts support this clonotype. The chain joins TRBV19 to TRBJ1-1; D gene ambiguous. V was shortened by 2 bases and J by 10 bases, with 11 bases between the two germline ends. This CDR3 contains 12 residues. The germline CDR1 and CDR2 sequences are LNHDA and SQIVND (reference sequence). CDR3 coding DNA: TGTGCCAGTAGTATATCGCGAAGTGGAGCTTTCTTT. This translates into CASSISRSGAFF. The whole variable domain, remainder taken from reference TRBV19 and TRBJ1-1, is DGGITQSPKYLFRKEGQNVTLSCEQNLNHDAMYWYRQDPGQGLRLIYYSQIVNDFQKGDIAEGYSVSREKKESFPLTVTSAQKNPTAFYLCASSISRSGAFFGQGTRLTVV.

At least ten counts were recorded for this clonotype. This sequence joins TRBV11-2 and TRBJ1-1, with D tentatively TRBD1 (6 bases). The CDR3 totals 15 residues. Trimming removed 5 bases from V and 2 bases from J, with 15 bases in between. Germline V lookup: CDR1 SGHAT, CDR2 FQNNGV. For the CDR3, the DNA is TGTGCCAGCAGCCTGACAGGAAAGACTAACACTGAAGCTTTCTTT. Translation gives CASSLTGKTNTEAFF.